This T cell receptor beta chain was sequenced during a study of T cell repertoires in cytomegalovirus infection. Turning to the study itself: An indication of both CMV infection and matching HLA type came from public TCR beta signatures. Study conclusions and caveats: Summed frequency of shared TCR beta families picked out CMV carriers who also had the relevant HLA.

Each CDR3 protein gets one entry after TCRdb re-called the reads with MiXCR. Altogether hundreds of thousands of distinct CDR3 sequences are present, approximately 32% being singletons, with the ten largest covering approximately 13%. The CDR3 is 15 amino acids. The V end was cut by 6 bases, the J end by 1 base, with 15 bases between. Germline V CDR1 and CDR2: SNHLY, FYNNEI. With regard to this clonotype: Antigen unknown.

Source: cultured CD8+ T cells from PBMCs, taken from culture after CMV antigen stimulation. The clonotype comes from a human donor in good health (CMV status not recorded). Some clones in this sample may be carry-over from other donors' samples. The chain recombines TRBV2 with TRBJ1-1; D is possibly TRBD1 (5 bases). For the CDR3, the DNA is TGTGCCAGCAGCGGGACGTATTCCTGGAACACTGAAGCTTTCTTT. Translated: CASSGTYSWNTEAFF.